The 12 T cell receptor beta chains in this list originate from one sample, sequenced in a study of regulatory T cells in long-lasting Graves disease. Construction of TCR beta libraries relied on iRepertoire HTBI primers and on Arm-PCR targeting CDR3 regions. TCRdb ran MiXCR on the multiplex PCR reads and lists one entry per CDR3 protein. The sample yields a few hundred thousand distinct CDR3 sequences, 20% to 30% seen once. Time point given: persistent/refractory GD, antithyroid drugs over 5 years with positive TRAb. RNA extracted from PBMCs served as the sequencing template. The starting material was peripheral blood mononuclear cells (PBMCs), obtained when the disease was refractory, from a patient treated with antithyroid drugs. The receptors were gathered from a female donor with Graves disease.

CDR3 protein: CATSRTGGFSPLHF. In nucleotides, the CDR3 is TGTGCCACCAGCAGAACAGGGGGATTTTCACCCCTCCACTTT. This chain links TRBV15 with TRBJ1-6, with 8 bases lining up with TRBD1. The CDR3 has 14 amino acids. With V trimmed by 2 bases and J by 9 bases, 3 bases remained unmatched. The germline gives CDR1 LNHNV, CDR2 YYDKDF (reference sequence).

This clonotype was seen a few times. The rearrangement joins TRBV5-1 to TRBJ1-2, with TRBD1 as a possible D gene (6 bases). Looked up from germline, CDR1 is SGHRS and CDR2 is YFSETQ. V was shortened by 4 bases and J by 6 bases, with 13 bases between the two germline ends. This CDR3 contains 13 residues. As DNA, the CDR3 is TGCGCCAGCAGCGAACAGGGTTCCCATGGCTACACCTTC. Protein: CASSEQGSHGYTF.

This clonotype was observed many times. This sequence joins TRBV28 and TRBJ2-6; D unclear. This CDR3 region has 15 residues. CDR1 and CDR2 from the germline V gene are MDHEN and SYDVKM. Trimming removed 6 bases at V and 0 bases at J, with 9 bases between. The CDR3 here is CASSPPLSGANVLTF. The CDR3 DNA reads as TGTGCCAGCAGCCCTCCCCTCTCTGGGGCCAACGTCCTGACTTTC.

Many counts were recorded for this clonotype. The genes are TRBV7-2 and TRBJ2-7; 10 bases agree with TRBD1. From germline, CDR1 is SGHTA and CDR2 FQGNSA. The CDR3 covers 15 residues. The V and J ends lost 4 bases and 1 base, in that order; junction bases with no gene match: 4. CDR3 amino acids: CASSSRTGGSYEQYF. The CDR3 bases are TGTGCCAGCAGCTCTCGGACAGGGGGGTCCTACGAGCAGTACTTC.

This clonotype was seen at least ten times. The chain has TRBV7-2 and TRBJ2-7; 9 bases fit TRBD2. Germline V lookup: CDR1 SGHTA, CDR2 FQGNSA. The CDR3 runs to 15 residues. With V trimmed by 1 base and J by 5 bases, 6 bases remained unmatched. The CDR3 sequence: CASSLDRTSADEQYF. In DNA, the CDR3 is TGTGCCAGCAGCTTAGATAGGACTAGCGCTGACGAGCAGTACTTC.

This chain uses TRBV7-3 with TRBJ2-2; D not certain. The germline CDR1 and CDR2 sequences are SGHTA and FQGTGA. V lost 4 bases to trimming and J lost 6 bases, with 6 bases between them. The CDR3 runs to 12 residues. CDR3 coding DNA: TGTGCCAGCAGCTCGGCACCCGGGGAGCTGTTTTTT. Translation gives CASSSAPGELFF.

This clonotype was seen ten or more times. The chain uses TRBV30 and TRBJ1-4; TRBD1 agrees at 8 bases. Germline V gene sequence: CDR1 GTSNPN, CDR2 SVGIG (reference sequence). V gave up 4 bases and J gave up 3 bases; unmatched junction bases: 1. The CDR3 spans 13 residues. Here the CDR3 reads CAWTQGANEKLFF. DNA for the CDR3: TGTGCCTGGACACAGGGGGCTAATGAAAAACTGTTTTTT.

The chain combines TRBV6-2 or TRBV6-3 with TRBJ2-4; no definite D call. CDR3 length equals 17 residues. The V end was cut by 0 bases, the J end by 2 bases, with 14 bases between. Germline assignment: CDR1 MNHEY and CDR2 SVGEGT. CDR3 amino acids: CASSYSERGYPKNIQYF. The CDR3 nucleotides read TGTGCCAGCAGTTACTCGGAGAGAGGCTACCCCAAAAACATTCAGTACTTC.

The CDR3 DNA reads TGTGCCAGCAGAATGGGACAGGGGAAAGAGACCCAGTACTTC. Translating gives CASRMGQGKETQYF. V gene TRBV5-6 combines with J gene TRBJ2-5; 10 nucleotides agree with TRBD1. Trimming cost V 5 bases and J 3 bases; bases outside gene matches: 4. The CDR3 runs to 14 residues. Per germline, CDR1 SGHDT and CDR2 YYEEEE.

The chain carries TRBV3-1 and TRBJ1-3, with 8 bases fitting TRBD1. CDR3 length equals 15 residues. CDR1 and CDR2 (germline): LGHDT, YNNKEL (reference sequence). After removal of 5 bases from V and 0 bases from J, the junction contained 3 bases not matched to a gene. The CDR3 nucleotides read TGTGCCAGCAGCGGACAGGGCTTCTCTGGAAACACCATATATTTT. Translation: CASSGQGFSGNTIYF.

The chain uses TRBV27 and TRBJ2-7, with 10 bases lining up with TRBD2. V shed 5 bases and J 5 bases; nucleotides not matched to a gene: 12. CDR1 MNHEY and CDR2 SMNVEV come from the germline V gene (reference sequence). This CDR3 contains 16 residues. This CDR3 reads CASSKVSGRARNEQYF. In nucleotides, the CDR3 is TGTGCCAGCAGTAAAGTAAGCGGGAGGGCCAGAAACGAGCAGTACTTC.

The chain is built from TRBV27 and TRBJ2-7; D gene ambiguous. Trimming removed 10 bases at V and 0 bases at J, with 16 bases between. Germline CDR1 MNHEY, CDR2 SMNVEV (reference sequence). The CDR3 consists of 14 residues. The CDR3 coding sequence is TGTGCCACCTCTCCGAGACGGCACTCCTACGAGCAGTACTTC. Its protein product is CATSPRRHSYEQYF.